This TCR beta chain comes out of a study of human T cells and chemical hapten exposure. Time point described: pre-sensitization, week 0. The treatment is: therapeutic diphenylcyclopropenone sensitization with weekly scalp DPC. Whole-study results and caveats: Positively correlated with patch test score were the counts of PT1 expanded TCRs.

TCRdb re-called the RACE reads with MiXCR, one entry per CDR3 protein. The sample comprises over 300,000 distinct CDR3 sequences, roughly 5.3% of which are singletons, and just over 2.5% rests with the top ten. The ends lost 8 bases at V and 8 bases at J; junction bases unmatched: 7. The CDR3 contains 14 residues. The germline V gene has CDR1 SNHLY and CDR2 FYNNEI. With respect to this clonotype: What it binds is unknown.

This chain links TRBV2 with TRBJ1-4; 11 positions match TRBD1. The receptor's source is a woman in her 50s with alopecia areata. Some clones in this sample may be carry-over from other donors' samples. The sequencing used whole blood, collected in connection with sensitization to the hapten diphenylcyclopropenone (DPC). The CDR3 region has the DNA TGTGCCAGCTCCCGGGACAGGGGGGAAGAAAAACTGTTTTTT. Amino acids: CASSRDRGEEKLFF.